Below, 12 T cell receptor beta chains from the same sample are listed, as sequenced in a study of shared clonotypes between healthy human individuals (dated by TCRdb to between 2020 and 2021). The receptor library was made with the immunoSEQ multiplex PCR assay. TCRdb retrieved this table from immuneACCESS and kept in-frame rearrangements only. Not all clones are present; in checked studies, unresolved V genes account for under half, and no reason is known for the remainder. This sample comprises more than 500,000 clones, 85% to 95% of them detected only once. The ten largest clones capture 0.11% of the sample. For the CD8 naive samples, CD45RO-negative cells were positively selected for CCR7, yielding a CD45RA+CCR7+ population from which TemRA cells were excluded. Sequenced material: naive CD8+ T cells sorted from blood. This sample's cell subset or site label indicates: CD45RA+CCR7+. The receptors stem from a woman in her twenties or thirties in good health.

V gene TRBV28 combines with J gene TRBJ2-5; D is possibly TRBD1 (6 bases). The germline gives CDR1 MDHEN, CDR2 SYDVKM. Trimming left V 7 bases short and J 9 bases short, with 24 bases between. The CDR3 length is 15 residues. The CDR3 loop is CASTDPGHHPGAQYF. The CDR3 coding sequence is TGTGCCAGCACCGATCCGGGACACCACCCAGGGGCCCAGTACTTC.

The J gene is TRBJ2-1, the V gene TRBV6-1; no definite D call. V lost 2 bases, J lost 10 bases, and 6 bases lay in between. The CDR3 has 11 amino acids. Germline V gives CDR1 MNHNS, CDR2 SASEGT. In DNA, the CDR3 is TGTGCCAGCAGTGAACGGGTCGAGCAGTTCTTC. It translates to CASSERVEQFF.

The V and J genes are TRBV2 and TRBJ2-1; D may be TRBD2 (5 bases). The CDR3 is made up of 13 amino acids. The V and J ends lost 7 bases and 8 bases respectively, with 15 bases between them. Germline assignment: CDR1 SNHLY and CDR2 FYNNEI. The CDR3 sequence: CASKDSARHEQFF. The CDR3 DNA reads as TGTGCCAGCAAGGATAGCGCCAGACATGAGCAGTTCTTC.

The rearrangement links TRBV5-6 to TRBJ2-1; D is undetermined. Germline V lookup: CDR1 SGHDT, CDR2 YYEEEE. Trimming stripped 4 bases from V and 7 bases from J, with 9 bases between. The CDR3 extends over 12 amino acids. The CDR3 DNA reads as TGTGCCAGCAGCGCCGTCATAAATGAGCAGTTCTTC. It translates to CASSAVINEQFF.

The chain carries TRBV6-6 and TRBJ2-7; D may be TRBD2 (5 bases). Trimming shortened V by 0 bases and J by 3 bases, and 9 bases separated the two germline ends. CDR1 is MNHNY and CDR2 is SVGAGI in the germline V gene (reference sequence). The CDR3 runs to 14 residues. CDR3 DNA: TGTGCCAGCAGTTACTCTGGGGAGTACTACGAGCAGTACTTC. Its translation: CASSYSGEYYEQYF.

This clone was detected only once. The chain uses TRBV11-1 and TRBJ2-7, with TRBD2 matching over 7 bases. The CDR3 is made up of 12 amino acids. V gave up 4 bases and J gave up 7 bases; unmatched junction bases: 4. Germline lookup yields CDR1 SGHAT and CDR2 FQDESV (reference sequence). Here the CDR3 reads CASSSLAREQYF. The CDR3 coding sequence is TGTGCCAGCAGCTCACTAGCGAGAGAGCAGTACTTC.

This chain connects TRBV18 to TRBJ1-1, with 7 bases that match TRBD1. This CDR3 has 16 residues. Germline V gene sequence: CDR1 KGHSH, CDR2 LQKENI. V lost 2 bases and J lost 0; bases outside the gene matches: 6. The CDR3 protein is CASSPRATGVNTEAFF. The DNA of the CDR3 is TGTGCCAGCTCACCAAGGGCCACAGGGGTGAACACTGAAGCTTTCTTT.

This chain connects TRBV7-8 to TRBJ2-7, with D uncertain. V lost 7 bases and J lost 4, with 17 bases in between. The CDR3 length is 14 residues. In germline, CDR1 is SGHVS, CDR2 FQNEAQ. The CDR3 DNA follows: TGTGCCAGCACCGAAAGCCCCCCTAAATACGAGCAGTACTTC. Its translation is CASTESPPKYEQYF.

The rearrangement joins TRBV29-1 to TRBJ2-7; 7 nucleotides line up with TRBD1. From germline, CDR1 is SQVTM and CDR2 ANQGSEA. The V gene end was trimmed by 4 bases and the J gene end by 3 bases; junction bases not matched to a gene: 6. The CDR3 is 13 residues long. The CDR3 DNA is TGCAGCGTTGTTACAGGGGTATTCTACGAGCAGTACTTC. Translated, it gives CSVVTGVFYEQYF.

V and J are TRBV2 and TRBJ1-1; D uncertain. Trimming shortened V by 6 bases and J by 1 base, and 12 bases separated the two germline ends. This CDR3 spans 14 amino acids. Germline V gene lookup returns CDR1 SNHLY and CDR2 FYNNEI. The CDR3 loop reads CASSPGRANTEAFF. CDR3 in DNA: TGTGCCAGCAGCCCCGGACGGGCGAACACTGAAGCTTTCTTT.

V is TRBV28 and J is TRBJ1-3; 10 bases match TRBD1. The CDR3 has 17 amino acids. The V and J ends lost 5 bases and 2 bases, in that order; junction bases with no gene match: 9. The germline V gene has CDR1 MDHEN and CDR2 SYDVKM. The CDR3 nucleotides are TGTGCCAGCAGTGTAGACAGGGGGCCCGTCACTGGAAACACCATATATTTT. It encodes CASSVDRGPVTGNTIYF.

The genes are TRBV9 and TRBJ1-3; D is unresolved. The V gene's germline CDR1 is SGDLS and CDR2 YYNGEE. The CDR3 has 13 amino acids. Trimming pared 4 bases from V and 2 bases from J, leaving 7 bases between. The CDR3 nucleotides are TGTGCCAGCAGCCCCTGGGCTGGAAACACCATATATTTT. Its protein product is CASSPWAGNTIYF. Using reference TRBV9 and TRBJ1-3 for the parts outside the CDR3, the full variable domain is DSGVTQTPKHLITATGQRVTLRCSPRSGDLSVYWYQQSLDQGLQFLIQYYNGEERAKGNILERFSAQQFPDLHSELNLSSLELGDSALYFCASSPWAGNTIYFGEGSWLTVV.